This T cell receptor (beta chain) was found in a study of blood T cell repertoires in COVID-19 (dated by TCRdb to the early 2020s). Regarding the complete study: Samples covering the acute and convalescent phases of COVID-19 were provided by collaborators in the United States, Italy and Spain. The samples were drawn from two sources: the first 160 participants of the ongoing ImmuneRACE study, and fewer than 1,500 subjects contributed by 6 global collaborators. The repertoires were released in a freely available public database intended as a resource for research on the immune response to SARS-CoV-2. The material from the prospective study consisted of cDNA or gDNA derived from T cells, B-cell-depleted T cells, or PBMCs. The dataset comprised deeply sampled blood TCRbeta repertoires from subjects exposed to, actively infected with, or recovered from COVID-19. HLA class I and class II types, where available, came from metadata supplied by the sample provider rather than from assay-based typing. A de-identified subject ID, COVID-19 status, age in years and sex were almost always included in the sample metadata. Paper-wide results and their limitations: The quantity of clinical and demographic metadata differed by source and by participant and was supplied without curation.

V is shortened by 0 bases, J by 13 bases, and the region joining them spans 10 bases. CDR1 and CDR2 are drawn from the germline V gene (reference sequence): GTSNPN, SVGIG. The CDR3 contains 11 residues, cysteine and phenylalanine counted. Solely the CDR3 DNA is kept, with 33 bases framed from the first base. One collaborating source in Seattle enrolled patients while the patients were actively infected and followed the patients over time throughout the course of disease. The collaborating institutions used their own protocols to collect whole blood in K2EDTA tubes. For TCRbeta analysis, collaborators shipped samples as frozen whole blood, isolated PBMCs, or DNA extracted from either of those sample types. The immunoSEQ Assay, a bias-controlled multiplex PCR, was used to amplify TCRbeta CDR3 regions from genomic DNA. The source study handled its data this way. The number of nucleated cells in each sample was estimated from the amplification of reference gene primers within the assay. To quantify the absolute abundance of each unique TCRbeta CDR3 rearrangement, sequence reads were collapsed and filtered. Productive Simpson clonality was computed per sample as the square root of Simpson's diversity index over productive rearrangements. TCRdb limited this immuneACCESS table to in-frame rearrangements with V and J called. A share of clones is missing; checked studies link under half to unresolved V genes, and the rest is unexplained. Clone size and V and J calls were adopted from that table, with D and trimming inferred from the DNA. In all, the sample holds 220,000 or so clones, and around 86% of those were seen once. Of the sample, approximately 7.6% is held by the ten largest clones.

About this clone itself: Its antigen specificity is not known. Base quality data are lacking; no much larger clone is found one base away.

This chain joins TRBV30 to TRBJ2-1; tentative D gene TRBD2, with 5 bases matching. The sample consisted of peripheral blood. This TCR derives from a woman aged 80 or over with COVID-19, enrolled during active disease. The CDR3 in this case is CAWSVGRPQFF. The sequenced DNA is TGTGCCTGGAGTGTGGGGAGACCACAGTTCTTC.